This T cell receptor (beta chain) was captured by sequencing in a study of T cells in tuberculosis. Deletions cut 3 bases from V and 5 bases from J, with 22 bases between. This CDR3 region has 16 residues. Germline V gene data show CDR1 as GTSNPN and CDR2 as SVGIG (reference sequence). Assay: immunoSEQ multiplex PCR; the TCRdb copy retains only in-frame clones and omits some. The sample yields approximately 35,000 clones, about 97% seen once. Sequencing used PBMCs. The chain combines TRBV30 with TRBJ1-2, with D perhaps matching TRBD1 (5 bases). This clonotype was obtained from a donor aged 5 to 30 with latent tuberculosis or without tuberculosis infection. DNA of the CDR3: TGTGCCTGGAGGCGGCCGGGCAGGGCGTCCCCGTATGGCTACACCTTC. It is translated as CAWRRPGRASPYGYTF.